The 18 T cell receptor beta chains below were found in one sample sequenced in a study of blood T cell repertoires in COVID-19. This table comes from immunoSEQ multiplex PCR, and its TCRdb copy is limited to in-frame clones, with some not included. The data contain some 310,000 clones, 85% to 90% of them seen just once; the ten biggest clones take up about 1%. Sequenced: peripheral blood. These receptors came from a woman aged 40 to 55 with COVID-19, enrolled during active disease.

The gene calls are TRBV12-5 and TRBJ1-2; D is possibly TRBD1 (6 bases). CDR3 length: 13 amino acids. Trimming shortened V by 2 bases and J by 8 bases, and 12 bases separated the two germline ends. From germline, CDR1 is LGHNT and CDR2 FRNRAP. The CDR3 DNA reads as TGTGCTAGTGGTTTGTTGACAGGTGGGGGCTACACCTTC. It specifies CASGLLTGGGYTF.

This clone was seen a few times. This chain links TRBV12-3 or TRBV12-4 with TRBJ1-2; a possible D gene is TRBD1 (5 bases). V was cut by 6 bases and J by 3 bases, with 8 bases left in between. This CDR3 is built from 12 residues. CDR3 in DNA: TGTGCCAGCAGCGGGGGAGACTATGGCTACACCTTC. Encoded protein: CASSGGDYGYTF.

The CDR3 DNA reads as TGTGCCAGCAGCTTAAGGAGCCTCCCTGAAGCTTTCTTT. This encodes CASSLRSLPEAFF. The rearrangement joins TRBV7-9 to TRBJ1-1; D unresolved. V was trimmed by 2 bases and J by 6 bases, leaving 10 bases between them. CDR1 and CDR2 from the germline V gene are SEHNR and FQNEAQ (reference sequence). The length of the CDR3 is 13 residues.

The gene calls are TRBV5-6 and TRBJ2-3; the D gene is possibly TRBD1 (6 bases). CDR3 size: 13 residues. Trimming removed 5 bases at V and 4 bases at J, with 11 bases between. Germline CDR1 reads SGHDT; CDR2 reads YYEEEE. CDR3: CASSLKGADTQYF. The CDR3 DNA reads TGTGCCAGCAGTCTGAAGGGGGCAGATACGCAGTATTTT.

The rearrangement uses TRBV21-1 and TRBJ2-5; the table's TRBD2 call for D was not verified on the DNA. TRBV21-1 is reported as a pseudogene. The CDR3 is 15 amino acids. This CDR3 is CASSGLADRKETQYF. The CDR3 DNA sequence: TGTGCCAGCAGCGGACTAGCGGATAGAAAAGAGACCCAGTACTTC.

V gene TRBV6-6 combines with J gene TRBJ1-2; 8 positions match TRBD1. Germline trimming cut 6 bases from V and 4 bases from J; bases unmatched to any gene: 10. Germline CDR1 and CDR2: MNHNY and SVGAGI (reference sequence). This CDR3 is 15 amino acids long. CDR3 DNA: TGTGCCAGCAGCATTAATTCAGGGGGCGGCTATGGCTACACCTTC. It codes for CASSINSGGGYGYTF.

The chain's CDR3 is CASSSTPTLKYDNYGYTF. Here the CDR3 DNA reads TGCGCCAGCAGCTCAACCCCGACACTGAAGTACGATAACTATGGCTACACCTTC. The chain joins TRBV5-1 to TRBJ1-2; D uncertain. The CDR3 spans 18 residues. The V and J ends lost 3 bases and 1 base respectively, with 22 bases between them. Germline CDR1 SGHRS, CDR2 YFSETQ.

This clone was detected once. This chain joins TRBV28 and TRBJ2-2; 9 positions match TRBD1. Germline-derived CDR1 and CDR2 are MDHEN and SYDVKM. The V gene end was trimmed by 6 bases and the J gene end by 3 bases; junction bases not matched to a gene: 11. This CDR3 contains 17 residues. In DNA form, the CDR3 reads TGTGCCAGCAGCTCAAGCAAGGACAGGGGCCACACCGGGGAGCTGTTTTTT. Translating gives CASSSSKDRGHTGELFF.

This rearrangement joins TRBV7-2 to TRBJ2-7; D perhaps matches TRBD1 (5 bases). Germline CDR1 and CDR2: SGHTA and FQGNSA. V lost 3 bases to trimming and J lost 2 bases, with 8 bases between them. The CDR3 has 13 residues. The CDR3 DNA follows: TGTGCCAGCAGCTTCACAGGACCCTACGAGCAGTACTTC. Protein: CASSFTGPYEQYF.

This chain uses TRBV10-3 with TRBJ2-5; 7 bases are shared with TRBD1. The CDR3 sequence is 13 residues long. Trimming removed 6 bases from V and 2 bases from J; junction bases left unmatched: 3. CDR1 ENHRY and CDR2 SYGVKD come from the germline V gene. The CDR3 protein is CAIRGTAQETQYF. The CDR3 coding sequence is TGTGCCATCAGGGGGACAGCGCAAGAGACCCAGTACTTC.

The chain couples TRBV10-1 to TRBJ2-3; TRBD2 is a possible D gene (5 bases). The CDR3 runs to 16 residues. V was clipped by 8 bases and J by 6 bases, with 24 bases between them. Germline V gives CDR1 WNHNN, CDR2 SYGVQD (reference sequence). The CDR3 DNA is TGCGCCAGCTACGACCTCGGACTGCACATCGCGGATACGCAGTATTTT. It translates to CASYDLGLHIADTQYF.

A single count supports this clone. The V call is TRBV19, the J call TRBJ2-1; maybe TRBD2 (6 bases). Trimming stripped 4 bases from V and 8 bases from J, with 21 bases between. Per the germline V gene, CDR1 is LNHDA and CDR2 is SQIVND (reference sequence). The CDR3 sequence is 16 residues long. CDR3 sequence: CASSKGRPGRIDEQFF. In DNA form, the CDR3 reads TGTGCCAGTAGTAAGGGGCGGCCGGGGAGGATCGATGAGCAGTTCTTC.

The chain employs TRBV18 and TRBJ2-1; 10 nucleotides match TRBD2. With 2 bases clipped from V and 5 bases from J, the junction kept 9 bases outside the gene matches. This CDR3 region has 17 residues. Germline V lookup: CDR1 KGHSH, CDR2 LQKENI. This chain's CDR3 is CASSPFSQLAGNNEQFF. In DNA form, the CDR3 reads TGTGCCAGCTCACCATTTTCTCAACTAGCGGGGAACAATGAGCAGTTCTTC. Looking up the rest from reference TRBV18 and TRBJ2-1 gives the full variable domain: NAGVMQNPRHLVRRRGQEARLRCSPMKGHSHVYWYRQLPEEGLKFMVYLQKENIIDESGMPKERFSAEFPKEGPSILRIQQVVRGDSAAYFCASSPFSQLAGNNEQFFGPGTRLTVL.

The V call is TRBV5-8, the J call TRBJ2-7; unclear D gene. Germline V gives CDR1 SGHTS, CDR2 YDEGEE. Trimming pared 4 bases from V and 1 base from J, leaving 9 bases between. The CDR3 runs to 13 residues. This CDR3 reads CASSERLSYEQYF. CDR3 nucleotides: TGTGCCAGCAGCGAGCGCCTTTCCTACGAGCAGTACTTC. The variable domain in full, with the rest retrieved from reference TRBV5-8 and TRBJ2-7, is EAGVTQSPTHLIKTRGQQATLRCSPISGHTSVYWYQQALGLGLQFLLWYDEGEERNRGNFPPRFSGRQFPNYSSELNVNALELEDSALYLCASSERLSYEQYFGPGTRLTVT.

The chain joins TRBV28 to TRBJ1-2; the D is unclear. V shed 6 bases and J shed 8 bases, with 16 bases lying between them. The germline V gene encodes CDR1 MDHEN and CDR2 SYDVKM. CDR3 length: 13 residues. The CDR3 region has the DNA TGTGCCAGCAGAAAGACTACCTCGCGGGGCTACACCTTC. Protein: CASRKTTSRGYTF.

The chain recombines TRBV5-1 with TRBJ1-2; the D gene is possibly TRBD1 (6 bases). The CDR3 totals 15 residues. The ends were cut back, 4 bases at V and 4 bases at J, with 17 bases in the middle. Germline V gene data show CDR1 as SGHRS and CDR2 as YFSETQ. The chain's CDR3 is CASSQDRDNRYGYTF. The CDR3 coding sequence is TGCGCCAGCAGCCAGGACCGGGACAACCGCTATGGCTACACCTTC.

V and J are TRBV27 and TRBJ2-1; 9 positions match TRBD2. There are 17 residues in the CDR3. Germline CDR1 and CDR2: MNHEY and SMNVEV (reference sequence). With 4 bases clipped from V and 5 bases from J, the junction kept 12 bases outside the gene matches. In DNA form, the CDR3 reads TGTGCCAGCAGTTCCCGACGGGGACTAGCCAGTCACAATGAGCAGTTCTTC. Residues: CASSSRRGLASHNEQFF.

This chain uses TRBV5-1 with TRBJ1-2; D not certain. CDR3 length: 16 amino acids. Trimming removed 1 base from V and 8 bases from J, with 21 bases in between. Germline lookup yields CDR1 SGHRS and CDR2 YFSETQ. CDR3 DNA: TGCGCCAGCAGCTTGTCGGCCAGATTGGCGGCTCAGGGCTACACCTTC. This encodes CASSLSARLAAQGYTF.